This TCR beta chain derives from a study of cytomegalovirus exposure and HLA in healthy donors. About the research overall: Earlier sequencing of 200 million or so T cells yielded nearly 120 million unique TCR beta sequences.

Study observations and caveats: As a later analysis showed, a missense DCLRE1C variant was linked to trimming of TCR beta V- and J-genes.

The germline V gene has CDR1 KGHSH and CDR2 LQKENI. The CDR3 has 13 amino acids. V was shortened by 7 bases and J by 4 bases, with 10 bases between the two germline ends. This PCR relied on a set of 60 Vbeta primers and 13 Jbeta primers. Original processing methods: Unique TCR beta chains totaled some 88 million in a later count, with roughly 11 million of them shared. The data were produced by immunoSEQ multiplex PCR, yet TCRdb's version contains in-frame clones alone and is incomplete. That table gives V, J and clone size, and the DNA gave D and trimming. The sample includes 240,000 or so clones, about four fifths of them seen just once. Points on this clone: The antigen remains undetermined.

The receptor was derived from a woman aged 40-49 years in good health and CMV-seropositive. J is TRBJ1-4 and V is TRBV18; D possibly corresponds to TRBD1 (6 bases). The sample comprised PBMCs. CDR3 nucleotides: TGTGCCAGCTGTGACAGGATTAATGAAAAACTGTTTTTT. Residues: CASCDRINEKLFF.